A selection of T cell receptor beta chains follows, all from one sample in a study of lymphopenia after photon versus proton radiotherapy. Here immunoSEQ multiplex PCR was the method, and the copy in TCRdb shows in-frame clones only, minus some. The table has around 30,000 clones, about 83% seen once. The source was peripheral blood, collected from a patient treated with proton-based radiotherapy. These receptors were taken from a woman aged 55-70 years with cholangiocarcinoma. Some clones in this sample may be carry-over from other donors' samples. Each CDR3 is given with its conserved first and last residue. Each record gives: V gene, clone size, J gene, D gene, CDR3 DNA, CDR3 protein. The D gene is left open where the match is weak. A clone size is listed for some rows: how often the clone was seen (once, few, many), or a class if it is expanded.

V: TRBV5-5
size: NA
J: TRBJ1-5
D: NA
DNA: TGTGCCAGCAGCGCCCACCAGGAAGCCCAGCATTTT
CDR3: CASSAHQEAQHF

V: TRBV27
size: NA
J: TRBJ2-7
D: NA
DNA: TGTGCCAGCAGTTTAGGGAGATACTACGAGCAGTACTTC
CDR3: CASSLGRYYEQYF

V: TRBV29-1
size: NA
J: TRBJ2-1
D: TRBD1
DNA: TGCAGCGCCCTCCCGGACAGGGGGATCGATGAGCAGTTCTTC
CDR3: CSALPDRGIDEQFF

V: TRBV7-6
size: NA
J: TRBJ2-1
D: NA
DNA: TGTGCCAGCAGCTTATTCGCGGAGCGCCTTACCTACAATGAGCAGTTCTTC
CDR3: CASSLFAERLTYNEQFF

V: TRBV7-6
size: once
J: TRBJ2-4
D: NA
DNA: TGTGCCAGCAGCTCTAATGGGGGAATAGCCAAAAACATTCAGTACTTC
CDR3: CASSSNGGIAKNIQYF

V: TRBV4-1
size: NA
J: TRBJ1-2
D: TRBD1
DNA: TGCGCCAGCAGCCAGGGTCCGACAGGGACTAACTATGGCTACACCTTC
CDR3: CASSQGPTGTNYGYTF

V: TRBV19
size: few
J: TRBJ1-5
D: TRBD1
DNA: TGTGCCAGTAGTACCGACAGGGGAAGCAATCAGCCCCAGCATTTT
CDR3: CASSTDRGSNQPQHF

V: TRBV20-1
size: NA
J: TRBJ2-1
D: NA
DNA: TGCAGTGCCTCCCCGGGACCTACGCAGTTCTTC
CDR3: CSASPGPTQFF

V: TRBV18
size: NA
J: TRBJ1-1
D: NA
DNA: TGTGCCAGCTCACCAATCGTACAGGATATGAACACTGAAGCTTTCTTT
CDR3: CASSPIVQDMNTEAFF

V: TRBV7-9
size: few
J: TRBJ1-5
D: NA
DNA: TGTGCCAGCAGCCCCCAGGTTAATCAGCCCCAGCATTTT
CDR3: CASSPQVNQPQHF

V: TRBV9
size: NA
J: TRBJ2-3
D: NA
DNA: TGTGCCAGCAGCGTAGCAGCACACTTATTAACTAGCACAGATACGCAGTATTTT
CDR3: CASSVAAHLLTSTDTQYF

V: TRBV19
size: NA
J: TRBJ1-2
D: NA
DNA: TGTGCCAGTAGGCCTGGGACGGGAAGGACCTATGGCTACACCTTC
CDR3: CASRPGTGRTYGYTF

V: TRBV7-2
size: once
J: TRBJ2-2
D: TRBD2
DNA: TGTGCCAGCAGCTACCTGCGGGGGGACACCGGGGAGCTGTTTTTT
CDR3: CASSYLRGDTGELFF

V: TRBV4-1
size: NA
J: TRBJ1-2
D: TRBD1
DNA: TGCGCCAGCAGCCAAACCGGGACAGGGGTTCAATATGGCTACACCTTC
CDR3: CASSQTGTGVQYGYTF

V: TRBV2
size: NA
J: TRBJ2-7
D: NA
DNA: TGTGCCAGCAGTGCCGGACAGACCTACGAGCAGTACTTC
CDR3: CASSAGQTYEQYF

V: TRBV21-1
size: NA
J: TRBJ1-1
D: NA
DNA: TGTGCCAGCAGCAAAGGGACAGGGAGGAGGACTGAAGCTTTCTTT
CDR3: CASSKGTGRRTEAFF

V: TRBV23-1
size: once
J: TRBJ2-5
D: NA
DNA: TGCGCCAGCAGCCAGAGGATGACAGGCCAAGAGACCCAGTACTTC
CDR3: CASSQRMTGQETQYF

V: TRBV10-1
size: NA
J: TRBJ1-4
D: NA
DNA: TGCGCCAGCAGTGAGTCGGGGGCTGAAAAACTGTTTTTT
CDR3: CASSESGAEKLFF

V: TRBV20-1
size: NA
J: TRBJ2-1
D: NA
DNA: TGCAGTGCTGCGACCTACAATGAGCAGTTCTTC
CDR3: CSAATYNEQFF

V: TRBV6-1
size: NA
J: TRBJ1-2
D: NA
DNA: TGTGCCAGCAGTGATCCTGCAAGAGCTAACTATGGCTACACCTTC
CDR3: CASSDPARANYGYTF

V: TRBV7-9
size: few
J: TRBJ2-2
D: NA
DNA: TGTGCCAGCAGCTTTGCCGGGATAAACACCGGGGAGCTGTTTTTT
CDR3: CASSFAGINTGELFF

V: TRBV13
size: once
J: TRBJ2-7
D: TRBD1
DNA: TGTGCCAGCAGCCTCGAGGTCGAGGGGGCATACGAGCAGTACTTC
CDR3: CASSLEVEGAYEQYF

V: TRBV28
size: few
J: TRBJ1-5
D: NA
DNA: TGTGCCAGCAGTCCCCCGCTGGGGAGCAATCAGCCCCAGCATTTT
CDR3: CASSPPLGSNQPQHF

V: TRBV5-1
size: NA
J: TRBJ2-1
D: TRBD1
DNA: TGCGCCAGCCGGACAAATCCCGGGACAGGGTCTACTGAGCAGTTCTTC
CDR3: CASRTNPGTGSTEQFF

V: TRBV27
size: NA
J: TRBJ2-5
D: TRBD1
DNA: TGTGCCAGCAGGAACAGGGGGGAGACCCAGTACTTC
CDR3: CASRNRGETQYF

V: TRBV18
size: NA
J: TRBJ2-5
D: NA
DNA: TGTGCCAGCTCACCACCGAGCGCGGCCCAAGAGACCCAGTACTTC
CDR3: CASSPPSAAQETQYF

V: TRBV2
size: NA
J: TRBJ1-1
D: NA
DNA: TGTGCCAGCAGTCAGTCCCCGGGGAAAGCTTTCTTT
CDR3: CASSQSPGKAFF

V: TRBV7-6
size: NA
J: TRBJ1-3
D: TRBD1
DNA: TGTGCCAGCAGCTCCAAGACAGGGGGTTCCCCCTCTGGAAACACCATATATTTT
CDR3: CASSSKTGGSPSGNTIYF

V: TRBV19
size: NA
J: TRBJ2-6
D: TRBD1
DNA: TGTGCCAGTAGTAGACAGGGAGCTGGGGCCAACGTCCTGACTTTC
CDR3: CASSRQGAGANVLTF

V: TRBV27
size: NA
J: TRBJ2-3
D: NA
DNA: TGTGCCAGCAGTTTAAATCGGCCTAGCACAGATACGCAGTATTTT
CDR3: CASSLNRPSTDTQYF

V: TRBV7-9
size: NA
J: TRBJ2-1
D: TRBD2
DNA: TGTGCCAGCAGCCTGATAGCGGGAGGTAGTGAGCAGTTCTTC
CDR3: CASSLIAGGSEQFF

V: TRBV29-1
size: NA
J: TRBJ2-5
D: NA
DNA: TGCAGCGCCCTCTATGTACAAGAGACCCAGTACTTC
CDR3: CSALYVQETQYF

V: TRBV5-1
size: NA
J: TRBJ1-2
D: NA
DNA: TGCGCCAGCAGCTTGATCGGCGATGGCTACACCTTC
CDR3: CASSLIGDGYTF

V: TRBV4-1
size: NA
J: TRBJ2-1
D: TRBD2
DNA: TGCGCCAGCAGCCAAGAAGGGGCGCTAGCGGGGGTCTACAATGAGCAGTTCTTC
CDR3: CASSQEGALAGVYNEQFF

V: TRBV2
size: NA
J: TRBJ1-4
D: NA
DNA: TGTGCCAGCAGCGCCCGGGATCTATACGGCGCAACTAATGAAAAACTGTTTTTT
CDR3: CASSARDLYGATNEKLFF

V: TRBV2
size: NA
J: TRBJ2-2
D: NA
DNA: TGTGCCAGCAGTGGATTGGGGGAGACCGGGGAGCTGTTTTTT
CDR3: CASSGLGETGELFF

V: TRBV18
size: NA
J: TRBJ1-3
D: TRBD1
DNA: TGTGCCAGCTCACGACGACAGGGAGGGGACACCATATATTTT
CDR3: CASSRRQGGDTIYF

V: TRBV2
size: NA
J: TRBJ2-5
D: NA
DNA: TGTGCCAGCAGTCCACGGATGTACCAAGAGACCCAGTACTTC
CDR3: CASSPRMYQETQYF

V: TRBV10-2
size: once
J: TRBJ2-5
D: NA
DNA: TGCGCCAGCAGGACCCTCAGGGAGACCCAGTACTTC
CDR3: CASRTLRETQYF

V: TRBV27
size: NA
J: TRBJ2-7
D: NA
DNA: TGTGCCAGCAGTGCAAGGACCGTCTCCTACGAGCAGTACTTC
CDR3: CASSARTVSYEQYF

V: TRBV5-1
size: NA
J: TRBJ1-2
D: NA
DNA: TGCGCCAGCAGGATAAATCAGGGAGCTAACTATGGCTACACCTTC
CDR3: CASRINQGANYGYTF

V: TRBV5-6
size: NA
J: TRBJ2-7
D: NA
DNA: TGTGCCAGCAGCCCCAGACTGAGCTCCTACGAGCAGTACTTC
CDR3: CASSPRLSSYEQYF

V: TRBV5-1
size: NA
J: TRBJ2-7
D: TRBD2
DNA: TGCGCCAGCAGCTCCGATCCGGGACTAGCGGGCGAGCAGTACTTC
CDR3: CASSSDPGLAGEQYF

V: TRBV5-1
size: NA
J: TRBJ2-7
D: NA
DNA: TGCGCCAGCAGGATACTAGGGATGAGCTACGAGCAGTACTTC
CDR3: CASRILGMSYEQYF

V: TRBV19
size: NA
J: TRBJ2-1
D: NA
DNA: TGTGCCAGTAGAGAATCGAGCTCCTACAATGAGCAGTTCTTC
CDR3: CASRESSSYNEQFF

V: TRBV9
size: NA
J: TRBJ2-2
D: TRBD1
DNA: TGTGCCAGCAGCGTTGGGACAGGGGTTGCCGGGGAGCTGTTTTTT
CDR3: CASSVGTGVAGELFF

V: TRBV7-8
size: NA
J: TRBJ1-2
D: NA
DNA: TGTGCCAGCAGCTTATCTTTAGTCGCAAGTGGCTACACCTTC
CDR3: CASSLSLVASGYTF

V: TRBV10-3
size: NA
J: TRBJ2-1
D: NA
DNA: TGTGCCATCAGTGATGTGGGTTCCTACAATGAGCAGTTCTTC
CDR3: CAISDVGSYNEQFF

V: TRBV19
size: NA
J: TRBJ2-1
D: TRBD2
DNA: TGTGCCAGTAAAAGGGGGACTAGCGGGTACAATGAGCAGTTCTTC
CDR3: CASKRGTSGYNEQFF

V: TRBV7-9
size: NA
J: TRBJ1-1
D: NA
DNA: TGTGCCAGCAGCTTATCGGACATATCGAACACTGAAGCTTTCTTT
CDR3: CASSLSDISNTEAFF

V: TRBV15
size: NA
J: TRBJ1-3
D: TRBD1
DNA: TGTGCCACCAGCAGAACCTGGACAGGGATAGCTGGAAACACCATATATTTT
CDR3: CATSRTWTGIAGNTIYF

V: TRBV18
size: NA
J: TRBJ2-5
D: NA
DNA: TGTGCCAGCTCACCCCAGCGGGAGACCCAGTACTTC
CDR3: CASSPQRETQYF

V: TRBV5-1
size: NA
J: TRBJ1-5
D: TRBD1
DNA: TGCGCCAGCAGTAGCGGACAGGGCGGACGCAATCAGCCCCAGCATTTT
CDR3: CASSSGQGGRNQPQHF